The entry below describes one TCR beta chain. The antigen is not known. This entry is derived from a study of beta chain features in type 1 diabetes. Expressed TCRB transcripts were sequenced because the entire RNA isolate underwent reverse transcription. Sequenced by immunoSEQ multiplex PCR; TCRdb stores in-frame clones only, minus some. This table holds some 170,000 clones, 63% found once. Findings of the study overall: Sampled from patients, naive, central memory and Treg TCRB repertoires appeared more similar than those sampled from healthy donors. Shorter TCRB CDR3s, moderately but significantly so, were found in Type 1 diabetes patients in all four CD4+ subsets. A pattern of fewer insertions and more deletions at VDJ junctions was seen in type 1 diabetes patients.

Trimming cost V 0 bases and J 8 bases; bases outside gene matches: 6. The CDR3 totals 14 residues. Looked up from germline, CDR1 is LGHNA and CDR2 is YSLEER. Sequenced sample: naive CD4+ T cells from blood. The chain recombines TRBV4-3 with TRBJ1-2; TRBD1 matches at 7 bases. This receptor was taken from a man younger than 40 with type 1 diabetes. CDR3 loop: CASSQDPRGRGYTF. CDR3 DNA sequence: TGCGCCAGCAGCCAAGATCCCAGGGGGAGAGGCTACACCTTC.